The present TCR beta chain was sequenced within a study of blood T cell repertoires in COVID-19. Assay: immunoSEQ multiplex PCR; the TCRdb copy retains only in-frame clones and omits some. The profile shows some 190,000 clones, about 80% of them singletons. There are 16 residues in the CDR3. The V end lost 4 bases, the J end lost 2 bases, and 15 bases lay between the germline ends. Germline CDR1 MNHEY, CDR2 SVGEGT. The sequence was collected from a woman between 50 and 59 years old with active or convalescent COVID-19. The J gene is TRBJ2-1, the V gene TRBV6-2 or TRBV6-3, with a possible D match to TRBD2 (6 bases). Sequencing used peripheral blood. CDR3: CASSSPTRGTYNEQFF. CDR3 nucleotide sequence: TGTGCCAGCAGTTCCCCGACTAGAGGCACCTACAATGAGCAGTTCTTC.